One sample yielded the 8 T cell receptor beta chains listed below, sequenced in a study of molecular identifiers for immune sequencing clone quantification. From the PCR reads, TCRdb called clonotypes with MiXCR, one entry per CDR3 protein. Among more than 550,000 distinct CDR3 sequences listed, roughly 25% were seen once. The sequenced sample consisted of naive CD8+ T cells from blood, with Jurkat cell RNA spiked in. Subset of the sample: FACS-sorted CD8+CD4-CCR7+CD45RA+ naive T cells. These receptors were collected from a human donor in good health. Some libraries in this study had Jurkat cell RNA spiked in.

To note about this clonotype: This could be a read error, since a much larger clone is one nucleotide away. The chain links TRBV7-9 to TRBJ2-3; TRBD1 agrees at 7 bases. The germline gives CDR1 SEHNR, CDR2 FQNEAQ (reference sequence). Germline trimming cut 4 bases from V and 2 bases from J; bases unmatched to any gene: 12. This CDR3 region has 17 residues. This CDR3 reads CASSWAWGQTPTDTQYF. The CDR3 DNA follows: TGTGCCAGCAGCTGGGCCTGGGGACAGACGCCCACAGATACGCAGTATTTT.

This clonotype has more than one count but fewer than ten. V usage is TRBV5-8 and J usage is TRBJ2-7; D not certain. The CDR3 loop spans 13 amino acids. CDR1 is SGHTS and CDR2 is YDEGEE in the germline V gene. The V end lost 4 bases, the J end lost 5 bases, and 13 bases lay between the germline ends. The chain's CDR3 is CASSTAPADEQYF. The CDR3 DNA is TGTGCCAGCAGCACTGCTCCGGCGGACGAGCAGTACTTC.

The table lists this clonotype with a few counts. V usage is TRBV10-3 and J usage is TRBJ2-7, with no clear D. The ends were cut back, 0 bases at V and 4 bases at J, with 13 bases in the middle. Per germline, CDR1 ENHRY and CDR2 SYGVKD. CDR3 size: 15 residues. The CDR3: CAISESLFGEYEQYF. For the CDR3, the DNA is TGTGCCATCAGTGAGTCGCTTTTTGGTGAATACGAGCAGTACTTC.

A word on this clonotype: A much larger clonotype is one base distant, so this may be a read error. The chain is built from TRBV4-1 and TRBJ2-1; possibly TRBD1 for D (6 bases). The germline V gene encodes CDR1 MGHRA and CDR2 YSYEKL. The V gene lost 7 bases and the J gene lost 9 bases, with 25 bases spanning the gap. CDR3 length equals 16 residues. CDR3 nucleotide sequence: TGCGCCAGCACATATGACGCTCGACCACAGGGAAGTGAGCAGTTCTTC. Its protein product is CASTYDARPQGSEQFF.

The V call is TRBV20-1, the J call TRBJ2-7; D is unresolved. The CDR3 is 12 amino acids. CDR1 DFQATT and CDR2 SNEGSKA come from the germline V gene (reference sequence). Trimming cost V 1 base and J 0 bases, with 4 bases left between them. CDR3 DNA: TGCAGTGCTAGAGGATACTCCTACGAGCAGTACTTC. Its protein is CSARGYSYEQYF.

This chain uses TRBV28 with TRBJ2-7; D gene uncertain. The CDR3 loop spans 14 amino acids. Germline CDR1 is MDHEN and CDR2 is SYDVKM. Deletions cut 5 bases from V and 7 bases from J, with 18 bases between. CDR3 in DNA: TGTGCCAGCAGTCCTCGGACCCCGCTTGATGAGCAGTACTTC. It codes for CASSPRTPLDEQYF.

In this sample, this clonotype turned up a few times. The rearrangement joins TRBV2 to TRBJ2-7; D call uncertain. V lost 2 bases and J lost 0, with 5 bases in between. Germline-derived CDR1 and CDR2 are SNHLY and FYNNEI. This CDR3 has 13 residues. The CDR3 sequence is CASSEPVSYEQYF. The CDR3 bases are TGTGCCAGCAGTGAACCAGTCTCCTACGAGCAGTACTTC.

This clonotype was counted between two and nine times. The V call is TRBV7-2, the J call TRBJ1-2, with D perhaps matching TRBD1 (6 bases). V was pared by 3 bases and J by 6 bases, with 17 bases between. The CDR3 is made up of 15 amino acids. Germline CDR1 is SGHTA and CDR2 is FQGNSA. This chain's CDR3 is CASSFAGSGGDGYTF. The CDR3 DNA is TGTGCCAGCAGCTTCGCCGGAAGTGGGGGCGATGGCTACACCTTC. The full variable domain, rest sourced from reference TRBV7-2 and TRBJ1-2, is GAGVSQSPSNKVTEKGKDVELRCDPISGHTALYWYRQSLGQGLEFLIYFQGNSAPDKSGLPSDRFSAERTGGSVSTLTIQRTQQEDSAVYLCASSFAGSGGDGYTFGSGTRLTVV.